This is a list of T cell receptor beta chains from one sample in a study of spatial heterogeneity in lung cancer. TCRdb reanalysed the 5' RACE reads using MiXCR and keeps one entry per CDR3 protein. Of more than 45,000 distinct CDR3 sequences in the sample, approximately 5.7% were seen once. Sequencing was performed on PBMCs, taken at surgery. These receptors were collected from a male donor with early-stage non-small cell lung cancer. CDR3s include the opening cysteine and the closing phenylalanine or tryptophan. D genes are given only for firm matches. Size is stated as once, few, many, or a class for an expanded clone.

V	D	J	size	DNA	CDR3
TRBV4-1	NA	TRBJ2-7	many	TGCGCCAGCAGCCAAGGCCACGAGCAGTACTTC	CASSQGHEQYF
TRBV19	NA	TRBJ1-1	many	TGTGCCAGTAGTATTGGAGGACAGATGAACACTGAAGCTTTCTTT	CASSIGGQMNTEAFF
TRBV20-1	NA	TRBJ2-3	many	TGCAGTGCTAGACCCCCGCAGGGGTCTAGCACAGATACGCAGTATTTT	CSARPPQGSSTDTQYF
TRBV27	NA	TRBJ1-1	many	TGTGCCAGCAGAGGATACTCTGGTACTGAAGCTTTCTTT	CASRGYSGTEAFF
TRBV20-1	NA	TRBJ2-1	many	TGCAGTGCTTTTCGGGTTGGGGGAAATGAGCAGTTCTTC	CSAFRVGGNEQFF
TRBV5-1	NA	TRBJ1-2	many	TGCGCCAGCAGCTTGAGGGGAGACTATGGCTACACCTTC	CASSLRGDYGYTF
TRBV4-1	NA	TRBJ1-3	many	TGCGCCAGCAGCCATTCTGGAAACACCATATATTTT	CASSHSGNTIYF
TRBV10-3	TRBD2	TRBJ2-1	many	TGTGCCATCAGTGAGGTAGCGGGAGACGATGAGCAGTTCTTC	CAISEVAGDDEQFF
TRBV2	NA	TRBJ2-5	many	TGTGCCAGCAGTGAACAGGGAGTAGGAGAGACCCAGTACTTC	CASSEQGVGETQYF
TRBV6-5	NA	TRBJ2-3	many	TGTGCCAGCAGTGACACGATCGGAGATACGCAGTATTTT	CASSDTIGDTQYF